These 19 T cell receptor beta chains originate from one sample sequenced in a study of tumor and adjacent non-tumor tissue in lung cancer. The template was RNA from unsorted bulk tissue. A modified ARM-PCR protocol with three rounds of nested PCR amplified TCRbeta. TCRdb passed the multiplex PCR reads through MiXCR, listing each CDR3 protein once. The sample has roughly 220,000 distinct CDR3 sequences, 71% seen once. The sequencing input was lung tumor tissue. These receptors all stem from a man between 60 and 75 years old with non-small cell lung cancer.

On this clonotype itself: Being one base from a much bigger clone, this may be a read error. The chain uses TRBV4-1 and TRBJ1-4; tentative D call: TRBD1 (5 bases). The V end was cut by 1 base, the J end by 3 bases, with 9 bases between. CDR1 is MGHRA, CDR2 YSYEKL, per germline. The CDR3 consists of 15 residues. The CDR3 coding sequence is TGCGCCAGCAGCCAAGGGCAGGGAGCTAATGAAAAACTGTTTTTT. It codes for CASSQGQGANEKLFF.

This chain uses TRBV6-5 with TRBJ2-3; possible D gene TRBD1, 6 bases. V lost 2 bases and J lost 7, with 16 bases in between. The CDR3 is 15 residues long. CDR1 is MNHEY, CDR2 SVGAGI, per germline. For the CDR3, the DNA is TGTGCCAGCAGTTACACGGCAGGGGCTCCAAATACGCAGTATTTT. This encodes CASSYTAGAPNTQYF.

This clonotype was observed a handful of times. A read error may account for a junction end that differs from germline. The V call is TRBV6-1, the J call TRBJ2-7; D is ambiguous. CDR1 MNHNS and CDR2 SASEGT come from the germline V gene. The CDR3 covers 15 residues. DNA of the CDR3: TGTGCCAGCAGTGAAGAGAGCGTCTACCCCTATGAGCAGTACTTC. Its translation is CASSEESVYPYEQYF.

For this clonotype: An end of the junction differs from the germline gene, which may be a read error. The chain joins TRBV20-1 to TRBJ1-5; D call uncertain. Looked up from germline, CDR1 is DFQATT and CDR2 is SNEGSKA (reference sequence). The CDR3 loop spans 12 amino acids. The CDR3 region is CTARTLVGPQHF. CDR3 DNA sequence: TGCACTGCTAGAACTCTCGTGGGTCCCCAGCATTTT.

The CDR3 loop reads CASSGRGFISYEQYF. The CDR3 DNA reads TGTGCCAGCAGCGGGAGGGGATTTATCTCCTACGAGCAGTACTTC. The chain employs TRBV9 and TRBJ2-7; D may be TRBD2 (6 bases). V shed 3 bases and J shed 0 bases, with 13 bases lying between them. The CDR3 covers 15 residues. Germline V CDR1 and CDR2: SGDLS, YYNGEE. The complete variable domain, with remaining parts taken from reference TRBV9 and TRBJ2-7, reads DSGVTQTPKHLITATGQRVTLRCSPRSGDLSVYWYQQSLDQGLQFLIQYYNGEERAKGNILERFSAQQFPDLHSELNLSSLELGDSALYFCASSGRGFISYEQYFGPGTRLTVT.

In its sample, this clonotype was seen a few times. A single base separates this from a much larger clone, so it may be a read error. This CDR3 is CASSDNGRARADTQYF. In DNA form, the CDR3 reads TGTGCCAGCAGTGATAACGGGAGGGCTCGGGCAGATACGCAGTATTTT. The V gene is TRBV6-9, the J gene TRBJ2-3, with 8 bases that match TRBD2. The CDR3 is made up of 16 amino acids. Germline V gene sequence: CDR1 MNHGY, CDR2 SVAAGI. V shed 5 bases, J shed 4 bases, and the junction held 11 bases outside the gene matches.

About this clonotype itself: Since the CDR3 does not end with the conserved phenylalanine or tryptophan, this likely comes from a read error. No DNA is shown, since the ends of the CDR3 on it are uncertain; the CDR3 is the one TCRdb lists. The chain links TRBV12-3 or TRBV12-4 to TRBJ2-2; TRBD2 is taken as the D call from the table, unchecked against the DNA. Inclusive of both ends, the CDR3 amounts to 15 amino acids. Here the CDR3 reads CASSSGSRNTGELFC.

The V call is TRBV29-1, the J call TRBJ2-2; tentatively, D is TRBD2 (6 bases). V was cut by 7 bases and J by 3 bases, with 21 bases left in between. The CDR3 runs 16 residues. The V gene's germline CDR1 is SQVTM and CDR2 ANQGSEA. The DNA of the CDR3 is TGCAGCGCCACCCTTGGGTACGGGAGTGACACCGGGGAGCTGTTTTTT. This codes for CSATLGYGSDTGELFF.

This clonotype has only a few counts. The chain couples TRBV6-6 to TRBJ1-6, with D perhaps matching TRBD1 (6 bases). This CDR3 region has 15 residues. Germline V gives CDR1 MNHNY, CDR2 SVGAGI (reference sequence). The V gene lost 2 bases and the J gene lost 10 bases, with 15 bases spanning the gap. CDR3 coding DNA: TGTGCCAGCAGTTACGAGTCAGGGACATGGTCACCCCTCCACTTT. Translated: CASSYESGTWSPLHF.

A remark on this clonotype: The junction does not match germline at one end; this may be a read error. J is TRBJ2-5 and V is TRBV6-5; the D call may be TRBD1 or TRBD2 (5 bases each). In germline, CDR1 is MNHEY, CDR2 SVGAGI. The CDR3 loop spans 14 amino acids. The CDR3 loop is CASSDTGTAEAHYF. CDR3 coding DNA: TGTGCCAGCAGTGATACCGGGACCGCTGAGGCCCATTACTTC.

V usage is TRBV13 and J usage is TRBJ2-2; D is unclear. The V and J ends lost 2 bases and 3 bases respectively, with 13 bases between them. This CDR3 is 16 amino acids long. CDR1 PRHDT and CDR2 FYEKMQ come from the germline V gene (reference sequence). CDR3 in amino acids: CASSLSLARHTGELFF. The CDR3 nucleotides read TGTGCCAGCAGCTTATCGTTGGCGAGGCACACCGGGGAGCTGTTTTTT.

Concerning this clonotype: Germline is not matched at one junction end, which may reflect a read error. The chain joins TRBV11-2 to TRBJ2-7; either TRBD1 or TRBD2 may supply D (5 bases each). The CDR3 sequence is 12 residues long. The germline gives CDR1 SGHAT, CDR2 FQNNGV. The CDR3 nucleotides read TGTGCCAGCAGCCCGATGGGGGATGAGCTGTACTTC. Its translation: CASSPMGDELYF.

On this clonotype: At one boundary the junction diverges from the germline segment, which might be a read error. The chain couples TRBV11-3 to TRBJ1-1, with D maybe TRBD1 (5 bases). The CDR3 extends over 15 amino acids. Germline CDR1 SGHNT, CDR2 YENEEA. Here the CDR3 DNA reads TGTGCCAGTAGCATAGACTCCGGGGGAAACACTAAAGCTTTCTTT. Its translation is CASSIDSGGNTKAFF.

The table lists this clonotype with a few counts. The chain combines TRBV24-1 with TRBJ1-2; TRBD1 agrees at 7 bases. The CDR3 length is 13 residues. J was trimmed by 3 bases and V by 4 bases; bases with no gene match: 1. CDR1 and CDR2 from the germline V gene are KGHDR and SFDVKD. CDR3 residues: CATSEGTDYGYTF. The CDR3 nucleotides are TGTGCCACCAGTGAAGGGACAGACTATGGCTACACCTTC.

Concerning this clonotype itself: One junction end disagrees with the germline gene, perhaps due to a read error. The genes are TRBV30 and TRBJ2-7; D is possibly TRBD2 (5 bases). The CDR3 spans 14 residues. The germline CDR1 and CDR2 sequences are GTSNPN and SVGIG (reference sequence). In nucleotides, the CDR3 is TGTACCTGGAGTGTTTCGGAGCGGCTCTACGAGCAGTACTTC. This sequence encodes CTWSVSERLYEQYF.

Ten or more counts support this clonotype. V is TRBV20-1 and J is TRBJ2-5, with 9 nucleotides matching TRBD1. The CDR3 loop spans 14 amino acids. The trim removed 6 bases at V and 2 bases at J, leaving 7 bases unmatched. From germline, CDR1 is DFQATT and CDR2 SNEGSKA (reference sequence). The CDR3 DNA is TGCAGTGCCCAACCGGACAGGGGACAAGAGACCCAGTACTTC. Translated: CSAQPDRGQETQYF.

As concerns this clonotype: This may be a read error, as it is one base from a much larger clone. The genes are TRBV6-1 and TRBJ1-1; TRBD1 might be the D (6 bases). This CDR3 is built from 14 residues. Germline V gene lookup returns CDR1 MNHNS and CDR2 SASEGT. This chain's CDR3 is CASRPGHLNTEASF. The CDR3 DNA reads TGTGCCAGCAGGCCGGGACACCTGAACACTGAAGCTTCCTTT.

This clonotype has just a few counts. Written as DNA, the CDR3 is TGTGCCAGCCGCCCTGCGCTGGCAGGGTCACCCCTCCACTTT. Protein sequence: CASRPALAGSPLHF. The chain combines TRBV6-6 with TRBJ1-6; TRBD1 might be the D (5 bases). CDR3 length: 14 amino acids. Germline CDR1 MNHNY, CDR2 SVGAGI (reference sequence). The V gene lost 8 bases and the J gene lost 10 bases, with 18 bases spanning the gap.

The chain uses TRBV11-3 and TRBJ2-5; the match to TRBD2 covers 13 bases. The V segment lost 5 bases and the J segment 4 bases; nucleotides outside the gene matches: 10. The germline V gene has CDR1 SGHNT and CDR2 YENEEA. The CDR3 contains 17 residues. CDR3 in amino acids: CASSIGTSGIRRETQYF. CDR3 nucleotides: TGTGCCAGCAGCATCGGGACTAGCGGGATTCGGAGAGAGACCCAGTACTTC.